Reported below is one T cell receptor beta chain. These data are taken from a study of PD-L1 blockade in urothelial cancer. Study information: At some point between 2013 and 2015 therapy began: atezolizumab 1,200 mg intravenously every 3 weeks. Between 0 and 3 prior chemotherapy regimens had been given to patients. Analyzed time points were 3 weeks (second dose) and 6 weeks after therapy began.

The CDR3 contains 16 residues. Germline-derived CDR1 and CDR2 are SGHDN and FVKESK. Trimming removed 4 bases at V and 2 bases at J, with 16 bases between. Time point: peripheral blood 6 weeks after treatment start. The templates were synthetic TCR analogs, and they were spiked into each PCR. Some clones are missing from TCRdb's copy, which holds only in-frame ones; the method was immunoSEQ multiplex PCR. In the table there are tens of thousands of clones, approximately 86% of which are singletons. The receptor was isolated from a man in his sixties with urothelial cancer. This chain links TRBV14 with TRBJ2-3; D possibly corresponds to TRBD1 (6 bases). The sequenced sample was PBMCs, obtained around atezolizumab (anti-PD-L1) treatment. In DNA, the CDR3 is TGTGCCAGCAGCCCCACCACAGGGAGCCTCACAGATACGCAGTATTTT. Translating it yields CASSPTTGSLTDTQYF.